This entry is about one TCR beta chain. Its antigen is unknown. These data belong to a study of T cell repertoires in cytomegalovirus infection. Study information: CMV infection and matching HLA type were both indicated by public TCR beta signatures. Overall study findings and caveats: HLA-C-restricted CMV-specific TCR beta clonotypes prevailed in the ex vivo response.

In germline, CDR1 is SGHRS, CDR2 YFSETQ. The CDR3 is made up of 16 amino acids. V gave up 5 bases and J gave up 1 base, with 13 bases separating them. A single record per CDR3 protein comes from TCRdb applying MiXCR to the reads. The sample consists of roughly 500,000 distinct CDR3 sequences, more than 15% of them appearing once. The chain joins TRBV5-1 to TRBJ2-6; possibly TRBD2 for D (5 bases). This receptor was obtained from a human donor in good health (CMV status not recorded). Some clones in this sample may be carry-over from other donors' samples. The specimen was CD8+ T cells from PBMCs. CDR3 in DNA: TGCGCCAGCAGTATAGGCCGAGGGTCTGGGGCCAACGTCCTGACTTTC. This translates into CASSIGRGSGANVLTF. Full variable domain (outside the CDR3, taken from reference TRBV5-1 and TRBJ2-6): KAGVTQTPRYLIKTRGQQVTLSCSPISGHRSVSWYQQTPGQGLQFLFEYFSETQRNKGNFPGRFSGRQFSNSRSEMNVSTLELGDSALYLCASSIGRGSGANVLTFGAGSRLTVL.